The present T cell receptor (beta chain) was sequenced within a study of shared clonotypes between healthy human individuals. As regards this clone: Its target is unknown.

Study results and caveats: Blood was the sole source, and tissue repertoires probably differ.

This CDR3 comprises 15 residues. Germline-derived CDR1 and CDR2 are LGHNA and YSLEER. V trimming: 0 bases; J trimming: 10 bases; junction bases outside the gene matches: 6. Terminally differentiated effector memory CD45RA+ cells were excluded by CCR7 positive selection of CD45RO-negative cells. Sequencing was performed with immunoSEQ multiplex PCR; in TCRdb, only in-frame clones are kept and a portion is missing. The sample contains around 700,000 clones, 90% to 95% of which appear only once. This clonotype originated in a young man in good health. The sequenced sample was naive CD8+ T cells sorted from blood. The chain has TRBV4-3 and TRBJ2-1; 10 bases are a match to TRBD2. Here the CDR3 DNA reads TGCGCCAGCAGCCAAGATCGGCTAGCGGGAGCAGAGCAGTTCTTC. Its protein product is CASSQDRLAGAEQFF.